This T cell receptor (beta chain) was recorded in a study of blood T cell repertoires in COVID-19. Looking at the study overall: COVID-19 samples collected from the United States, Italy and Spain covered acute and convalescent phases. The analysed material was cDNA or gDNA that came from T cells, B-cell-depleted T cells, or PBMCs.

As processed by the authors: Estimation of nucleated cell counts relied on the amplification of reference gene primers. The assay was immunoSEQ multiplex PCR, and TCRdb's table has in-frame clones only and misses some. V and J calls and clone size are copied from that table; D and trimming were computed from the DNA. This table holds tens of thousands of clones, about four fifths found once. This CDR3 has 14 amino acids. Germline assignment: CDR1 LGHDT and CDR2 YNNKEL (reference sequence). The V end lost 3 bases, the J end lost 1 base, and 6 bases lay between the germline ends. This clonotype was obtained from a human donor in a cohort sampled during active COVID-19. The sample comprised peripheral blood. The chain links TRBV3-1 (or the pseudogene TRBV3-2) to TRBJ2-2; no firm D call. This CDR3 is CASSHGQNTGELFF. The CDR3 bases are TGTGCCAGCAGCCATGGGCAGAACACCGGGGAGCTGTTTTTT.